Shown below are 26 T cell receptor beta chains from a single sample sequenced in a study of T cell responses to AZD1222 COVID-19 vaccine. This table comes from immunoSEQ multiplex PCR, and its TCRdb copy is limited to in-frame clones, with some not included. The sample holds about 98,000 clones, less than 90% seen once. Material: peripheral blood, obtained on day 0 of AZD1222 vaccination. These TCRs come from an adult in good health.

V is TRBV10-3 and J is TRBJ2-7, with D perhaps matching TRBD1 (5 bases). Trimming left V 1 base short and J 7 bases short, with 8 bases between. Germline loops: CDR1 ENHRY, CDR2 SYGVKD. The CDR3 length is 12 residues. CDR3 loop: CAISEFGAEQYV. The CDR3, as DNA: TGTGCCATCAGTGAGTTTGGGGCTGAGCAGTACGTC.

The gene calls are TRBV30 and TRBJ1-5; 8 positions match TRBD1. The CDR3 has 15 residues. Germline values: CDR1 GTSNPN, CDR2 SVGIG (reference sequence). J was trimmed by 1 base and V by 1 base; bases with no gene match: 3. CDR3 sequence (DNA): TGTGCCTGGAGTGCCAGGGGGCTGAGCAATCAGCCCCAGCATTTT. Its translation is CAWSARGLSNQPQHF.

This chain uses TRBV11-3 with TRBJ2-2; 7 bases fit TRBD1. V shed 5 bases and J 1 base; nucleotides not matched to a gene: 10. Looked up from germline, CDR1 is SGHNT and CDR2 is YENEEA. CDR3 length: 17 residues. DNA of the CDR3: TGTGCCAGCAGCCCCAGATCCGGGACAGTGAACACCGGGGAGCTGTTTTTT. It translates to CASSPRSGTVNTGELFF.

This clone was observed a handful of times. The chain has TRBV11-2 and TRBJ2-1; 10 bases line up with TRBD2. CDR3 size: 15 residues. V was clipped by 3 bases and J by 8 bases; unmatched bases: 7. CDR1 and CDR2 from the germline V gene are SGHAT and FQNNGV. CDR3 DNA: TGTGCCAGCAGCTTCAGCGGGGGGGCTATCTATGAGCAGTTCTTC. This encodes CASSFSGGAIYEQFF.

This clone was seen a single time. The rearrangement joins TRBV19 to TRBJ1-5; 7 bases match TRBD1. The CDR3 runs to 21 residues. The ends lost 5 bases at V and 5 bases at J; junction bases unmatched: 27. Germline V lookup: CDR1 LNHDA, CDR2 SQIVND (reference sequence). CDR3 bases: TGTGCCAGTAGTTTATCGACCGGGACAGCGAAACCAAACGCAAATTATCAGCCCCAGCATTTT. Its translation is CASSLSTGTAKPNANYQPQHF. Complete variable domain (other parts from reference TRBV19 and TRBJ1-5): DGGITQSPKYLFRKEGQNVTLSCEQNLNHDAMYWYRQDPGQGLRLIYYSQIVNDFQKGDIAEGYSVSREKKESFPLTVTSAQKNPTAFYLCASSLSTGTAKPNANYQPQHFGDGTRLSIL.

The chain employs TRBV6-6 and TRBJ1-4; unclear D gene. V lost 0 bases to trimming and J lost 3 bases, with 11 bases between them. This CDR3 contains 16 residues. Per germline, CDR1 MNHNY and CDR2 SVGAGI (reference sequence). CDR3 sequence reads: CASSYSPGKPNEKLFF. CDR3 DNA sequence: TGTGCCAGCAGTTACTCTCCCGGAAAGCCTAATGAAAAACTGTTTTTT.

This clone was seen ten or more times. The chain links TRBV12-3 or TRBV12-4 to TRBJ1-3, with a possible D match to TRBD1 (6 bases). CDR3 length equals 13 residues. Trimming pared 11 bases from V and 4 bases from J, leaving 15 bases between. The CDR3 loop is CAYQRGGGNTIYF. The DNA of the CDR3 is TGTGCCTATCAGAGGGGGGGCGGAAACACCATATATTTT.

In its sample, this clone was seen a few times. V is TRBV3-1 (or the pseudogene TRBV3-2) and J is TRBJ2-1; 10 bases match TRBD2. Germline V gene lookup returns CDR1 LGHDT and CDR2 YNNKEL (reference sequence). The CDR3 sequence is 17 residues long. V dropped 4 bases and J dropped 7; count of bases not matched to a gene: 13. This chain's CDR3 is CASSPLMSGGAMNEQFF. The CDR3, as DNA: TGTGCCAGCAGCCCCCTAATGAGCGGGGGGGCCATGAATGAGCAGTTCTTC.

The genes are TRBV12-3 or TRBV12-4 and TRBJ2-2; D is perhaps TRBD1 (6 bases). V was clipped by 5 bases and J by 6 bases, with 10 bases between them. This CDR3 is 13 amino acids long. The CDR3 region is CASSAQGPGELFF. CDR3 DNA sequence: TGTGCCAGCAGTGCACAGGGACCCGGGGAGCTGTTTTTT.

The chain carries TRBV30 and TRBJ1-5; tentative D call: TRBD1 (5 bases). Trimming cost V 3 bases and J 7 bases, with 16 bases left between them. The CDR3 has 14 residues. Per germline, CDR1 GTSNPN and CDR2 SVGIG (reference sequence). For the CDR3, the DNA is TGTGCCTGGAGCCGGGGCAGGTTAATGCAGCCCCAGCATTTT. Amino acid sequence: CAWSRGRLMQPQHF.

This clone was seen just once. The genes are TRBV5-5 and TRBJ1-1; no clear D. The CDR3 spans 14 residues. Germline V gives CDR1 SGHKS, CDR2 YYEKEE (reference sequence). V lost 5 bases and J lost 0, with 11 bases in between. The chain's CDR3 is CASSRLTVNTEAFF. CDR3 coding DNA: TGTGCCAGCAGTCGTTTGACGGTGAACACTGAAGCTTTCTTT.

This clone has only a few counts. At one end the junction does not follow the germline gene, possibly because of a read error. The chain employs TRBV7-7 and TRBJ2-5; a weak D match, TRBD1 (5 bases). The CDR3 has 15 residues. The germline V gene encodes CDR1 SSHAT and CDR2 FNYEAQ (reference sequence). CDR3 nucleotides: TGTGCTAGCAGCCAGACCAGGGTACGCCAAGAGACCCAGTACTTC. This translates into CASSQTRVRQETQYF.

The chain joins TRBV4-3 to TRBJ1-2, with 10 positions matching TRBD1. The ends lost 4 bases at V and 10 bases at J; junction bases unmatched: 6. Germline CDR1 and CDR2: LGHNA and YSLEER. The CDR3 loop spans 13 amino acids. CDR3 amino acids: CASSRETGGDYTF. Here the CDR3 DNA reads TGCGCCAGCAGCCGAGAGACAGGGGGCGACTACACCTTC.

This rearrangement joins TRBV19 to TRBJ2-5, with no clear D. The V gene's germline CDR1 is LNHDA and CDR2 SQIVND (reference sequence). V lost 6 bases and J 2 bases, leaving 13 bases between the germline ends. CDR3 length: 14 amino acids. The CDR3 loop is CASRSGQVQETQYF. Here the CDR3 DNA reads TGTGCCAGTAGATCTGGGCAAGTGCAAGAGACCCAGTACTTC. The full variable domain, in which reference TRBV19 and TRBJ2-5 provide the parts outside the CDR3, is DGGITQSPKYLFRKEGQNVTLSCEQNLNHDAMYWYRQDPGQGLRLIYYSQIVNDFQKGDIAEGYSVSREKKESFPLTVTSAQKNPTAFYLCASRSGQVQETQYFGPGTRLLVL.

This chain links TRBV10-3 with TRBJ1-2, with D maybe TRBD1 (5 bases). Trimming stripped 4 bases from V and 6 bases from J, with 15 bases between. The CDR3 consists of 14 residues. Germline lookup yields CDR1 ENHRY and CDR2 SYGVKD. This CDR3 reads CAISVGGDLDGYTF. CDR3 nucleotide sequence: TGTGCCATCAGTGTCGGGGGGGATCTGGATGGCTACACCTTC.

The chain uses TRBV3-1 (or the pseudogene TRBV3-2) and TRBJ1-2; 8 positions match TRBD1. Germline assignment: CDR1 LGHDT and CDR2 YNNKEL (reference sequence). The CDR3 spans 15 residues. V lost 1 base and J lost 1; bases outside the gene matches: 2. CDR3 bases: TGTGCCAGCAGCCAAGGGGACAGGTTTAACTATGGCTACACCTTC. Its protein is CASSQGDRFNYGYTF.

The CDR3 coding sequence is TGCGCCAGCAGCCAAGGCGTGATTGGATACAATGAGCAGTTCTTC. Protein sequence: CASSQGVIGYNEQFF. The chain carries TRBV4-3 and TRBJ2-1; D ambiguous. With 1 base removed from V and 4 bases from J, the gap between germline ends came to 11 bases. Germline loops: CDR1 LGHNA, CDR2 YSLEER. The CDR3 contains 15 residues.

This sequence joins TRBV19 and TRBJ2-5; TRBD2 is a possible D gene (5 bases). V was clipped by 1 base and J by 2 bases, with 11 bases between them. Germline assignment: CDR1 LNHDA and CDR2 SQIVND (reference sequence). The CDR3 length is 15 residues. The CDR3 nucleotides read TGTGCCAGTAGTATAGGTGGCGGAGGTCAAGAGACCCAGTACTTC. It codes for CASSIGGGGQETQYF.

This chain connects TRBV6-4 to TRBJ2-7; no reliable D call. Looked up from germline, CDR1 is MRHNA and CDR2 is SNTAGT. This CDR3 is built from 11 residues. Trimming took off 2 bases at V and 5 bases at J, with 4 bases between the two ends. DNA of the CDR3: TGTGCCAGCAGTGACATGGACGAGCAGTACGTC. Its protein is CASSDMDEQYV.

This clone was seen at least ten times. V is TRBV19 and J is TRBJ1-2, with D possibly matching TRBD1 (5 bases). The germline V gene has CDR1 LNHDA and CDR2 SQIVND (reference sequence). Trimming cost V 9 bases and J 4 bases, with 9 bases left between them. This CDR3 spans 11 amino acids. CDR3: CASRQSYGYTF. The DNA of the CDR3 is TGTGCCAGCAGACAGAGCTATGGCTACACCTTC.

The chain employs TRBV3-1 (or the pseudogene TRBV3-2) and TRBJ2-2; no reliable D call. Trimming removed 1 base at V and 2 bases at J, with 20 bases between. This CDR3 has 19 residues. Germline lookup yields CDR1 LGHDT and CDR2 YNNKEL (reference sequence). DNA for the CDR3: TGTGCCAGCAGCCAAGGCAGACACCTCGAATGGGGAAACACCGGGGAGCTGTTTTTT. It is translated as CASSQGRHLEWGNTGELFF.

J is TRBJ2-1 and V is TRBV15; 9 nucleotides line up with TRBD2. V lost 2 bases, J lost 3 bases, and 2 bases stayed unmatched. Germline V gives CDR1 LNHNV, CDR2 YYDKDF (reference sequence). CDR3 length equals 15 residues. The CDR3 DNA reads TGTGCCACCAGCAGAAGACTAGCGGACTACAATGAGCAGTTCTTC. Amino acids: CATSRRLADYNEQFF.

The gene calls are TRBV28 and TRBJ1-1; a possible D gene is TRBD1 (5 bases). Germline V CDR1 and CDR2: MDHEN, SYDVKM. The CDR3 contains 11 residues. V was trimmed by 7 bases and J by 10 bases, leaving 13 bases between them. The CDR3 spells CASMGMGGAFF. CDR3 nucleotides: TGTGCCAGCATGGGGATGGGGGGAGCTTTCTTT.

The chain is built from TRBV6-1 and TRBJ1-6, with unresolved D. The CDR3 is 14 amino acids. Between the trimmed V and J ends, which lost 3 bases and 3 bases, there was a span of 6 bases. Germline CDR1 is MNHNS and CDR2 is SASEGT. CDR3 amino acids: CASSEGFYNSPLHF. The CDR3 DNA reads as TGTGCCAGCAGTGAGGGTTTCTATAATTCACCCCTCCACTTT.

V gene TRBV29-1 combines with J gene TRBJ2-7, with 8 bases aligning to TRBD2. The trim removed 5 bases at V and 2 bases at J, leaving 2 bases unmatched. The CDR3 covers 12 residues. Germline values: CDR1 SQVTM, CDR2 ANQGSEA. CDR3 protein: CSVTSGTYEQYF. The DNA for the CDR3 is TGCAGCGTTACTAGCGGAACCTACGAGCAGTACTTC.

The chain couples TRBV28 to TRBJ1-1, with D perhaps matching TRBD1 (6 bases). Germline assignment: CDR1 MDHEN and CDR2 SYDVKM. V lost 7 bases and J lost 0, with 12 bases in between. The CDR3 length is 14 residues. The CDR3 nucleotides are TGTGCCAGCAACGGGGGGGCGATGAACACTGAAGCTTTCTTT. This gives the protein CASNGGAMNTEAFF.